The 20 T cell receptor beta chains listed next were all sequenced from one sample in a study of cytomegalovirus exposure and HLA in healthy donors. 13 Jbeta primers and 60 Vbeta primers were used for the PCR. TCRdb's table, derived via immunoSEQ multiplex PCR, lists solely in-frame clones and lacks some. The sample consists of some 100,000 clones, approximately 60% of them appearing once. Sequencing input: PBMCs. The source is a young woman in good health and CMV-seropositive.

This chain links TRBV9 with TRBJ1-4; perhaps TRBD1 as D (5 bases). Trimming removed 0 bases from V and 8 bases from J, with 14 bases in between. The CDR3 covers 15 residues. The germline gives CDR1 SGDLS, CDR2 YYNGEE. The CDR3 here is CASSVAGTRWEKLFF. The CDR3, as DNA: TGTGCCAGCAGCGTAGCTGGGACTAGATGGGAAAAACTGTTTTTT.

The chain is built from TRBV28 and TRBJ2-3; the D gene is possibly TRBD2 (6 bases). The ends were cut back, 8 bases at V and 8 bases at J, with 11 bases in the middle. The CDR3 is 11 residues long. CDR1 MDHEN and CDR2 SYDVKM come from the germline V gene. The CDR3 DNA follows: TGTGCCAGCCGCTCGGGGGTTACGCAGTATTTT. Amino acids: CASRSGVTQYF.

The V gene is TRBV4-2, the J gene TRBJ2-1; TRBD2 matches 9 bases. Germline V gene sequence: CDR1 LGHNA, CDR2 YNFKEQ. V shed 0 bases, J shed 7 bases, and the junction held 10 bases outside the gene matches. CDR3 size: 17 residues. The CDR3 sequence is CASSQDGVGGGVNEQFF. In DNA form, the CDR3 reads TGTGCCAGCAGCCAAGATGGGGTCGGCGGGGGGGTGAATGAGCAGTTCTTC.

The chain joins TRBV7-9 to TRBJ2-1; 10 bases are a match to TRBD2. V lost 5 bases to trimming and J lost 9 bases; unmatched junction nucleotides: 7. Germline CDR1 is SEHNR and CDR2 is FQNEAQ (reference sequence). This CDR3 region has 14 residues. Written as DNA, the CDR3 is TGTGCCAGCAGCCATCCTAGCGGGGGTTTTGAGCAGTTCTTC. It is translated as CASSHPSGGFEQFF.

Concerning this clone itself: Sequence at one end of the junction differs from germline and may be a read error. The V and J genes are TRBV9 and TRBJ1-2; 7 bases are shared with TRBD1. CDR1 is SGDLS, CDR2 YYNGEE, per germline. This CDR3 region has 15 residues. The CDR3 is CASSAGQLNNYGYPF. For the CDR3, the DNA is TGTGCCAGCAGCGCGGGACAGCTTAATAACTATGGCTACCCCTTC.

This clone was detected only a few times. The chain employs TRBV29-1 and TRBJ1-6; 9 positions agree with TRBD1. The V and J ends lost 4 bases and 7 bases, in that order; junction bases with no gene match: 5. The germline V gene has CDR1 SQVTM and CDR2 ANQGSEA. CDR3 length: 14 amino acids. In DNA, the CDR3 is TGCAGCGTTGTAGAGACAGGGGGGAATTCACCCCTCCACTTT. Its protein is CSVVETGGNSPLHF. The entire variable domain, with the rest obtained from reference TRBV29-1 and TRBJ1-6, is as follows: SAVISQKPSRDICQRGTSLTIQCQVDSQVTMMFWYRQQPGQSLTLIATANQGSEATYESGFVIDKFPISRPNLTFSTLTVSNMSPEDSSIYLCSVVETGGNSPLHFGNGTRLTVT.

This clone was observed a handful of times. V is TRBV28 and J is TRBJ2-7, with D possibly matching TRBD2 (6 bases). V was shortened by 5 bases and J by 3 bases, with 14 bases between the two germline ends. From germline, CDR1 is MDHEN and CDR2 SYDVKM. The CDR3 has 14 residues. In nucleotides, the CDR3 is TGTGCCAGCAGTGTAGTTCTAGCGAACTACGAGCAGTACTTC. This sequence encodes CASSVVLANYEQYF.

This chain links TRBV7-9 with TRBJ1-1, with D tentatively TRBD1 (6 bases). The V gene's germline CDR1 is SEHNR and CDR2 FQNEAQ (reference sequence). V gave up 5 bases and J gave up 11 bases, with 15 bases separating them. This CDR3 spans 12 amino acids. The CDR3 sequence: CASSAGTRRAFF. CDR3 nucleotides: TGTGCCAGCAGCGCCGGGACAAGAAGGGCTTTCTTT.

The CDR3 region is CASSALSREQYF. The CDR3 DNA is TGTGCCTCCTCTGCCCTGAGTCGCGAGCAGTACTTC. This sequence joins TRBV30 and TRBJ2-7, with unresolved D. The CDR3 sequence is 12 residues long. The germline gives CDR1 GTSNPN, CDR2 SVGIG (reference sequence). The V and J ends lost 7 bases and 6 bases respectively, with 16 bases between them.

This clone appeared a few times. In DNA form, the CDR3 reads TGTGCCAGCTCACCACCGACAGGGACTAACTATGGCTACACCTTC. Residues: CASSPPTGTNYGYTF. This chain uses TRBV18 with TRBJ1-2; TRBD1 matches at 7 bases. CDR1 KGHSH and CDR2 LQKENI come from the germline V gene. This CDR3 is 15 amino acids long. The V and J ends lost 0 bases and 0 bases, in that order; junction bases with no gene match: 1.

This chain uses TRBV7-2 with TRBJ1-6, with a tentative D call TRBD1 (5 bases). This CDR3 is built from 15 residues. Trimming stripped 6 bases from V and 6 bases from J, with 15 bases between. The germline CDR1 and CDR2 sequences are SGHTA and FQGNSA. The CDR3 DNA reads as TGTGCCAGCAGTAATTCGCAGGGAACTAATTCACCCCTCCACTTT. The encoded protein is CASSNSQGTNSPLHF. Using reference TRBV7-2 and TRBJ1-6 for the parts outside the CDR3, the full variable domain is GAGVSQSPSNKVTEKGKDVELRCDPISGHTALYWYRQSLGQGLEFLIYFQGNSAPDKSGLPSDRFSAERTGGSVSTLTIQRTQQEDSAVYLCASSNSQGTNSPLHFGNGTRLTVT.

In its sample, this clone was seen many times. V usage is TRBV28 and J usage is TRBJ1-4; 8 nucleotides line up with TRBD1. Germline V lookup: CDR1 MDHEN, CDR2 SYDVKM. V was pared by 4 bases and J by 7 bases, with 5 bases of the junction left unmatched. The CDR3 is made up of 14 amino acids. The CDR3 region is CASSSQGTGEKLFF. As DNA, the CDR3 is TGTGCCAGCAGTTCACAGGGGACAGGTGAAAAACTGTTTTTT.

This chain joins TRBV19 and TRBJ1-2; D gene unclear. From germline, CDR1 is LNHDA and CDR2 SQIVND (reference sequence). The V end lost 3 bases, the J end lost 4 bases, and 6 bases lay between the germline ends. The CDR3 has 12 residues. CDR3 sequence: CASSIYSYGYTF. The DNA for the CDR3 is TGTGCCAGTAGTATTTACAGCTATGGCTACACCTTC.

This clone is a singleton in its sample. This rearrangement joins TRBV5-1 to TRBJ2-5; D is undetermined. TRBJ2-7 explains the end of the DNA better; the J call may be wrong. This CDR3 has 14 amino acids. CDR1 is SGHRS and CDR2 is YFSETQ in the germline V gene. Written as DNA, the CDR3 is TGCGCCAGCAGCTTCGGCAGGTCGGTGCACGAGCAGTACTTC. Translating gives CASSFGRSVHEQYF.

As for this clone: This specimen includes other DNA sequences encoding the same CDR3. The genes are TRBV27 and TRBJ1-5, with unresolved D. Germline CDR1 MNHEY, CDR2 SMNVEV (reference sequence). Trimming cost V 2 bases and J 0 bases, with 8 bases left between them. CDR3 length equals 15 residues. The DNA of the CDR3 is TGTGCCAGCAGTTTAGCGACGGGTAGCAATCAGCCCCAGCATTTT. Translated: CASSLATGSNQPQHF.

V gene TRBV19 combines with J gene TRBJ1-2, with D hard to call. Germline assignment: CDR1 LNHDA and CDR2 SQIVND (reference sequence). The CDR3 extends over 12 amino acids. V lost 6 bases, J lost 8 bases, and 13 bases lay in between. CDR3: CASRSRPGGYTF. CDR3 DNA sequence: TGTGCCAGTAGATCGCGGCCCGGGGGCTACACCTTC.

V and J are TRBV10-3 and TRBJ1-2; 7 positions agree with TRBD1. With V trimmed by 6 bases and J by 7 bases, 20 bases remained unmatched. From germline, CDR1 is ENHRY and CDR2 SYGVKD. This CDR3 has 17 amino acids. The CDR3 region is CAISLRQGSLLGGGYTF. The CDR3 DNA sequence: TGTGCCATCAGCCTCAGACAGGGTAGTCTTCTGGGAGGTGGCTACACCTTC.

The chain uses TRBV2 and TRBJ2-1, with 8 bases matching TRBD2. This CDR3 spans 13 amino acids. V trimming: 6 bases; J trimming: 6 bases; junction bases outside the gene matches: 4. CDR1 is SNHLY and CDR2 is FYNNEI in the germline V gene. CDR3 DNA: TGTGCCAGCAGGGGGACTAGACGCAATGAGCAGTTCTTC. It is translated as CASRGTRRNEQFF.

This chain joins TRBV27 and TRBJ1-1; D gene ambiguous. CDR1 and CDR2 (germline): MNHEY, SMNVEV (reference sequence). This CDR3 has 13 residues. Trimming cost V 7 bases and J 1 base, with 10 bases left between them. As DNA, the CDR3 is TGTGCCAGCAATAACAGACAGAACACTGAAGCTTTCTTT. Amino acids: CASNNRQNTEAFF.

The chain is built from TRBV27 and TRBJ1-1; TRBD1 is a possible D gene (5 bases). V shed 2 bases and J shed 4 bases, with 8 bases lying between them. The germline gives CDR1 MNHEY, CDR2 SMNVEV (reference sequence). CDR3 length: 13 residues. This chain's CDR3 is CASSLGGGTEAFF. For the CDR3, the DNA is TGTGCCAGCAGTTTAGGGGGGGGCACTGAAGCTTTCTTT.